The clone carrying this TCR beta chain was seen just once. Antigen: not known. The data were obtained in a study of T cells in localized non-small cell lung cancer. Findings and caveats of the study: Uninvolved adjacent lung had more T cell clonality than any other tissue, topping tumor. One tumor region alone was sequenced, and heterogeneity therefore remains possible. Density of T cells in blood, when higher, went with longer overall survival. A median of 57 of the top 100 tumor clones appeared in adjacent lung, which was paired and uninvolved.

Trimming took 0 bases from V and 2 from J, leaving 8 bases between them. CDR1 MNHNS and CDR2 SASEGT come from the germline V gene. The CDR3 length is 14 residues. Produced via immunoSEQ multiplex PCR; TCRdb's table is partial and in-frame only. The table includes around 36,000 clones, roughly 83% detected once. The sequence was collected from a woman aged 35 to 70 with stage II squamous cell lung carcinoma. This chain joins TRBV6-1 and TRBJ2-7; no clear D gene. Here the sequenced sample was PBMCs, taken before any cancer treatment. The CDR3 protein is CASSEAWRTYEQYF. The CDR3 DNA sequence: TGTGCCAGCAGTGAAGCCTGGCGGACCTACGAGCAGTACTTC.